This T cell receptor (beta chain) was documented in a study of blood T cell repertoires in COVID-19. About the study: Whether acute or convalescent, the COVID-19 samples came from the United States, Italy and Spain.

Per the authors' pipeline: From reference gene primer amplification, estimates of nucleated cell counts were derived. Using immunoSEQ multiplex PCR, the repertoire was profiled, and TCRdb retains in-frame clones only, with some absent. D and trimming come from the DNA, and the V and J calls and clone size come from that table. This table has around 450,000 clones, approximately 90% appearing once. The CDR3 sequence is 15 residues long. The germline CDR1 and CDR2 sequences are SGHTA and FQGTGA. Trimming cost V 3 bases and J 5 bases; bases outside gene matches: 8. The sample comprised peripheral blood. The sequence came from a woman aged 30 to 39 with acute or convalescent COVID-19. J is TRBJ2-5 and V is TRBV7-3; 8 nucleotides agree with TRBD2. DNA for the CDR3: TGTGCCAGCAGCTTCTCGGGGGGGCCCTTGGAGACCCAGTACTTC. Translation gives CASSFSGGPLETQYF.